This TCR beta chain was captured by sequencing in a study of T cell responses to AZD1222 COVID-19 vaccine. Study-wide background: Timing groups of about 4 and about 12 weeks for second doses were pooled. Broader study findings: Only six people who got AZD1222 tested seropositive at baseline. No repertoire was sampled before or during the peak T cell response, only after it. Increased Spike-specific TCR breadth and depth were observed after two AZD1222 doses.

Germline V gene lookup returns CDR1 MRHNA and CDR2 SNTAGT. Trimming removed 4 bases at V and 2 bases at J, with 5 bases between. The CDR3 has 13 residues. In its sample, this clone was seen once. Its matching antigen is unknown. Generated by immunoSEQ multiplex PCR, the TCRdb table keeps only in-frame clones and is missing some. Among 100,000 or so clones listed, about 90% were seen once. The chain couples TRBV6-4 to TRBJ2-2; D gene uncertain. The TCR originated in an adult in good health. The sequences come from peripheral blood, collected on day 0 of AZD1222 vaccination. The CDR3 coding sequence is TGTGCCAGCAGTGCTACTAACACCGGGGAGCTGTTTTTT. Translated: CASSATNTGELFF.